A single sample is the source of the 8 T cell receptor beta chains below, sequenced in a study of Tregs in tolerant kidney transplant recipients. Sequencing used immunoSEQ multiplex PCR; TCRdb keeps in-frame clones, though not all of them. This sample carries approximately 81,000 clones, roughly 90% of them seen once, and the ten largest clones take roughly 1.5%. Recipients received nonmyeloablative bone marrow transplants from related graft donors, with transient mixed chimerism. The sample here was CD4+ T cells from blood (PBMCs), taken 24 months after the transplant. The source is a human patient who received a combined kidney and bone marrow transplant. The T cells may partly be graft donor cells.

The rearrangement uses TRBV9 and TRBJ1-2, with D possibly being TRBD1 (5 bases). Trimming removed 4 bases at V and 8 bases at J, with 12 bases between. The CDR3 runs 12 residues. CDR1 is SGDLS, CDR2 YYNGEE, per germline. DNA of the CDR3: TGTGCCAGCAGCCCAGCGGGGGGAGGCTACACCTTC. Protein: CASSPAGGGYTF.

The J gene is TRBJ2-3, the V gene TRBV4-3; 7 bases line up with TRBD1. There are 16 residues in the CDR3. CDR1 and CDR2 (germline): LGHNA, YSLEER. The J segment lost 1 base and the V segment lost 6 bases, leaving 10 bases of the junction unmatched. CDR3 bases: TGCGCCAGCAGTCCCACTACTCAGGGGGGCACAGATACGCAGTATTTT. Amino acid sequence: CASSPTTQGGTDTQYF.

The chain carries TRBV19 and TRBJ2-2, with no clear D. CDR3 length: 15 amino acids. V lost 2 bases, J lost 0 bases, and 7 bases lay in between. Germline V CDR1 and CDR2: LNHDA, SQIVND (reference sequence). The DNA for the CDR3 is TGTGCCAGTAGTATAACAAAACCGAACACCGGGGAGCTGTTTTTT. This encodes CASSITKPNTGELFF. Combining the CDR3 with reference TRBV19 and TRBJ2-2 gives the whole variable domain DGGITQSPKYLFRKEGQNVTLSCEQNLNHDAMYWYRQDPGQGLRLIYYSQIVNDFQKGDIAEGYSVSREKKESFPLTVTSAQKNPTAFYLCASSITKPNTGELFFGEGSRLTVL.

The chain couples TRBV20-1 to TRBJ2-1, with D hard to call. This CDR3 spans 10 amino acids. With 5 bases removed from V and 10 bases from J, the gap between germline ends came to 9 bases. Germline V gene data show CDR1 as DFQATT and CDR2 as SNEGSKA (reference sequence). CDR3 sequence (DNA): TGCAGTGCTCAAACGGTGGAGCAGTTCTTC. This translates into CSAQTVEQFF.

The gene calls are TRBV13 and TRBJ1-2, with 10 bases fitting TRBD1. The germline V gene has CDR1 PRHDT and CDR2 FYEKMQ (reference sequence). This CDR3 contains 13 residues. The trim removed 4 bases at V and 6 bases at J, leaving 2 bases unmatched. The CDR3 DNA follows: TGTGCCAGCAGCTCCGGACAGGGGGATGGCTACACCTTC. The encoded protein is CASSSGQGDGYTF.

J is TRBJ1-1 and V is TRBV20-1; 9 bases line up with TRBD1. The CDR3 totals 11 residues. The germline V gene encodes CDR1 DFQATT and CDR2 SNEGSKA (reference sequence). The junction had 6 bases not matched to a gene; V was cut back by 5 bases and J by 11 bases. In DNA form, the CDR3 reads TGCAGTGCTCCGATACAGGGGGCGGCTTTCTTT. Encoded protein: CSAPIQGAAFF.

The genes are TRBV18 and TRBJ2-3; D is ambiguous. Germline CDR1 and CDR2: KGHSH and LQKENI. There are 12 residues in the CDR3. V was clipped by 2 bases and J by 5 bases, with 5 bases between them. CDR3 nucleotides: TGTGCCAGCTCACCATTCGTAGATACGCAGTATTTT. It encodes CASSPFVDTQYF.

The genes are TRBV4-1 and TRBJ1-2; the D gene is possibly TRBD1 (5 bases). This CDR3 is built from 19 residues. V was clipped by 0 bases and J by 0 bases, with 20 bases between them. Per the germline V gene, CDR1 is MGHRA and CDR2 is YSYEKL. CDR3 amino acids: CASSQDGSRVAASNYGYTF. DNA for the CDR3: TGCGCCAGCAGCCAAGATGGCAGCAGGGTAGCGGCTTCTAACTATGGCTACACCTTC.